This entry features one T cell receptor beta chain sequence. Germline V CDR1 and CDR2: MNHEY, SVGAGI. The CDR3 totals 15 residues. After removal of 0 bases from V and 3 bases from J, the junction contained 3 bases not matched to a gene. The sample is drawn from a study of OX40 agonist ivuxolimab in advanced cancers. In the study overall: Patients were roughly 83% male with ages roughly 20 to 90, mean roughly 64.

TCRdb keeps only in-frame clones here, not all; method: immunoSEQ multiplex PCR. The data hold about 76,000 clones, with more than 85% observed a single time. This material consisted of CD4+ or CD8+ T cells sorted from blood, taken in a trial of the OX40 agonist ivuxolimab. The chain is built from TRBV6-5 and TRBJ1-2; 8 nucleotides agree with TRBD1. This clonotype originated in an adult with an advanced solid tumor such as melanoma, head and neck, liver or kidney cancer. CDR3 loop: CASSYSTGGYYGYTF. The CDR3, as DNA: TGTGCCAGCAGTTACTCTACAGGGGGGTACTATGGCTACACCTTC.